This record covers a single TCR beta chain. Its antigen target is currently unknown. It has no much larger one-base neighbor in the sample; base qualities were not kept. This sample was taken from a study of vaccination and CD4 T cells after COVID-19 (dated by TCRdb to between 2020 and 2023). For the study in its entirety: Convalescent patients had a positive SARS-CoV-2 result on nasal swab PCR, and of these patients, fewer than ten had mild disease and one had severe disease. In the convalescent cohort there were six males and four females, among whom were two Hispanic individuals, seven Caucasians, two Asians and one multiracial person. Post-COVID blood samples from convalescent patients were collected a median of roughly 100 days after diagnosis, with a range of 35 to 161 days. Culture stimuli were overlapping spike peptide pools from SARS-CoV-2 and from the common cold coronaviruses HCoV-NL63, HCoV-OC43 and HCoV-229E. Two doses of either the Pfizer-BioNTech BNT162b2 vaccine (n=8) or the Moderna mRNA-1273 vaccine (n=2) were administered to participants. In over 8 COVID-19 convalescent patients and a few infection-naive healthy vaccine recipients, researchers compared the spike-specific CD4+ TCR repertoire from before mRNA vaccination with the repertoire from after. In control cultures, a CEFX viral epitope pool was used as positive control, an HIV-1 Nef peptide pool was used as negative control, or no peptide was added. Post-vaccine blood samples were obtained a median of about 77 days after the second vaccine dose, with a range of about 13 to 241 days. The investigation overall reported the following: In convalescent patients, a median roughly 83% of post-vaccine SARS-CoV-2-reactive clones were detected only after vaccination, and vaccine-specific priming was suggested by this finding. Although the median number of SARS-CoV-2-reactive clonotypes went up from some 23 after infection to more than 30 after vaccination, the increase was not significant. The number of convalescent patients in the study was relatively small, and the study did not examine early timepoints following natural infection. Of the vaccine-specific clones found in convalescent patients, nearly all (304 of 307) were mono-reactive for SARS-CoV-2 spike instead of being cross-reactive with common cold coronaviruses.

The cysteine opens and the phenylalanine closes a CDR3 of 12 amino acids. Only the CDR3 region is kept as DNA, spanning 36 bases read in frame from base 1. Relative to germline, V is 6 bases shorter and J is 2 bases shorter, with 9 bases between their ends. The germline V gene (reference sequence) gives CDR1 as DFQATT and CDR2 as SNEGSKA. The label giving this sample's treatment or condition can be read as: roughly ten-day PBMC culture with coronavirus spike peptide pools or control peptides (ViraFEST assay). The ViraFEST assay, used in the study, expanded antigen-specific T cells with peptide pools and then identified the expanded clonotypes through TCR sequencing. Positive SARS-CoV-2 PCR tests in the convalescent patients dated from March to December 2020, before Alpha, Beta and Delta variants emerged in the United States. PBMCs were cultured at fewer than 2.5 million per well in IMDM supplemented with approximately 5% human AB serum and 9.5 to 10 IU/ml IL-2, with approximately 10 ug/ml peptide pools added. On days 3 and 7, half of the culture medium was replaced with fresh IL-2-containing medium. After less than 12 days of culture, CD4+ T cells were isolated by negative selection using the EasySep CD4+ T cell isolation kit. PBMCs were separated from whole blood using Ficoll-Paque Plus gradient centrifugation and then either used fresh or cryopreserved at -140C. In general, triplicate wells were set up for every culture condition.

The method was PCR. At the Johns Hopkins FTIC core, DNA from the cultured CD4+ T cells underwent TCR sequencing with the Oncomine TCR Beta short-read assay. Genomic DNA was extracted from the cultured CD4+ T cells with the QIAamp micro DNA kit. The Oncomine TCR Beta libraries from cultured CD4+ T cells were pooled using unique dual indexes and then sequenced on an Illumina iSeq 100. The authors processed their data as follows. Non-productive sequences were filtered out, and CDR3s that did not start with C, did not end with F or W, or were shorter than 7 amino acids were discarded. The MANAFEST web application identified antigen-specific clonotypes by comparing peptide-stimulated wells against reference wells and other culture wells. For a clone to be called positive, the clone needed an FDR below 0.05, an odds ratio above 5, and a productive frequency above 0.1% in at least two of three replicate wells. A clonotype counted as cross-reactive if it showed significant expansion both in the SARS-CoV-2 spike wells and in at least one common cold coronavirus spike condition. Using R version 3.6.1, CDR3 homology was evaluated through Levenshtein distances (stringdist) along with unrooted phylogenetic trees (ape). TCRdb reran the public reads through fastp at Q25 and MiXCR, keeping productive beta chains. All rows with the same CDR3 protein become a single entry with the most common DNA and genes. TCRdb's processing, not the study's, gives the V and J calls here. This sample holds 20,000 to 25,000 distinct CDR3 sequences; around half were observed only once. Jointly, the top ten make up approximately 9.4% of the sample.

This receptor chain uses TRBV20-1 and TRBJ2-3; the D gene could be TRBD1 or TRBD2, each one agreeing over 5 bases. Specimen: CD4+ T cells from blood, cultured in vitro. This receptor was taken from a human donor who had recovered from COVID-19. The CDR3 amino acid sequence is: CSAEGSTDTQYF. The DNA is as follows: TGCAGTGCAGAGGGGTCCACAGATACGCAGTATTTT.